This TCR beta chain is drawn from a study of technical replicates of blood from a few donors. This CDR3 is 15 amino acids long. The V and J ends lost 3 bases and 1 base respectively, with 9 bases between them. Germline lookup yields CDR1 KGHSH and CDR2 LQKENI. Repertoires were generated with immunoSEQ multiplex PCR, while TCRdb's copy carries only in-frame clones and drops some. This sample has tens of thousands of clones, with about 90% found just once. The clonotype originates from a human donor in good health. Some clones in this sample may be carry-over from other donors' samples. J is TRBJ2-2 and V is TRBV18, with a tentative D call TRBD1 (6 bases). The sample comprised PBMCs. Written as DNA, the CDR3 is TGTGCCAGCTCACCTTGGGACAAGAACACCGGGGAGCTGTTTTTT. Its protein is CASSPWDKNTGELFF.